This entry lists 30 T cell receptor beta chains sequenced from one sample in a study of cytomegalovirus exposure and HLA in healthy donors. Primers included in the PCR were 60 Vbeta and 13 Jbeta primers. TCRdb's table, derived via immunoSEQ multiplex PCR, lists solely in-frame clones and lacks some. This sample carries around 120,000 clones, approximately 80% of them seen once, and the ten largest clones take about 1.8%. The sample comprised PBMCs. All receptors come from a man aged 18 to 29 in good health and CMV-seronegative.

V is TRBV7-3 and J is TRBJ1-1; tentative D call: TRBD1 (5 bases). V gave up 5 bases and J gave up 2 bases, with 15 bases separating them. The CDR3 has 15 residues. CDR1 and CDR2 (germline): SGHTA, FQGTGA. The DNA for the CDR3 is TGTGCCAGCAGCCCCAACAGGAATCAAAACACTGAAGCTTTCTTT. Translated, it gives CASSPNRNQNTEAFF.

The chain recombines TRBV11-3 with TRBJ2-3, with D possibly matching TRBD2 (6 bases). Trimming shortened V by 2 bases and J by 3 bases, and 12 bases separated the two germline ends. Germline V lookup: CDR1 SGHNT, CDR2 YENEEA. The length of the CDR3 is 15 residues. CDR3 DNA sequence: TGTGCCAGCAGCTTATCCAGGGAGGAGACAGATACGCAGTATTTT. This codes for CASSLSREETDTQYF.

The genes are TRBV7-3 and TRBJ2-3; the match to TRBD2 covers 8 bases. The V and J ends lost 5 bases and 2 bases, in that order; junction bases with no gene match: 9. The germline gives CDR1 SGHTA, CDR2 FQGTGA. The CDR3 length is 16 residues. The CDR3 region is CASSPWGAGATDTQYF. The CDR3, as DNA: TGTGCCAGCAGCCCCTGGGGAGCGGGGGCCACAGATACGCAGTATTTT. The entire variable domain, with the rest obtained from reference TRBV7-3 and TRBJ2-3, is as follows: GAGVSQTPSNKVTEKGKYVELRCDPISGHTALYWYRQSLGQGPEFLIYFQGTGAADDSGLPNDRFFAVRPEGSVSTLKIQRTERGDSAVYLCASSPWGAGATDTQYFGPGTRLTVL.

The gene calls are TRBV6-4 and TRBJ1-3; possibly TRBD1 for D (6 bases). V was pared by 9 bases and J by 1 base, with 28 bases between. This CDR3 contains 19 residues. Germline values: CDR1 MRHNA, CDR2 SNTAGT. The CDR3 is CARYTTGLRKCSSGNTIYF. The CDR3 nucleotides are TGTGCCAGATATACGACAGGCTTAAGAAAGTGTTCGTCTGGAAACACCATATATTTT.

The gene calls are TRBV2 and TRBJ2-2, with 11 bases lining up with TRBD1. The CDR3 covers 15 residues. With 5 bases clipped from V and 5 bases from J, the junction kept 4 bases outside the gene matches. The germline V gene encodes CDR1 SNHLY and CDR2 FYNNEI. CDR3 amino acids: CASSRGQGETGELFF. The CDR3, as DNA: TGTGCCAGCAGTCGGGGACAGGGGGAAACCGGGGAGCTGTTTTTT.

The CDR3 is CASSSGGGSYGYTF. As DNA, the CDR3 is TGCGCCAGCAGCTCCGGGGGGGGTTCCTATGGCTACACCTTC. This chain uses TRBV5-1 with TRBJ1-2, with D possibly being TRBD1 (5 bases). This CDR3 has 14 residues. Germline loops: CDR1 SGHRS, CDR2 YFSETQ. V was shortened by 3 bases and J by 4 bases, with 13 bases between the two germline ends.

This clone has more than one count but fewer than ten. The V and J genes are TRBV19 and TRBJ1-3, with 7 bases fitting TRBD1. Germline V gene lookup returns CDR1 LNHDA and CDR2 SQIVND (reference sequence). Trimming cost V 6 bases and J 7 bases; bases outside gene matches: 12. The CDR3 runs to 15 residues. The CDR3 sequence is CASRTKNTGVNTIYF. DNA for the CDR3: TGTGCCAGTAGGACCAAGAATACAGGGGTGAACACCATATATTTT.

The gene calls are TRBV5-1 and TRBJ1-1, with 7 positions matching TRBD1. V dropped 5 bases and J dropped 6; count of bases not matched to a gene: 13. The CDR3 runs to 15 residues. Germline lookup yields CDR1 SGHRS and CDR2 YFSETQ. CDR3 DNA: TGCGCCAGCAGGGGGACAGAAGTATCGTCCGCTGAAGCTTTCTTT. Translated: CASRGTEVSSAEAFF.

This chain connects TRBV4-3 to TRBJ1-1; a possible D gene is TRBD1 (5 bases). CDR3 size: 15 residues. Trimming stripped 2 bases from V and 1 base from J, with 11 bases between. Looked up from germline, CDR1 is LGHNA and CDR2 is YSLEER. The CDR3 DNA sequence: TGCGCCAGCAGCCAAATACCAAGGGGGAACACTGAAGCTTTCTTT. It yields the protein CASSQIPRGNTEAFF.

CDR3 DNA: TGCGCCAGCACTCTGAGTAGCAATCAGCCCCAGCATTTT. Translating it yields CASTLSSNQPQHF. The V and J genes are TRBV10-1 and TRBJ1-5, with unresolved D. There are 13 residues in the CDR3. Per the germline V gene, CDR1 is WNHNN and CDR2 is SYGVQD (reference sequence). V was pared by 7 bases and J by 0 bases, with 7 bases between.

The V call is TRBV6-1, the J call TRBJ1-4; 7 bases align to TRBD1. Germline lookup yields CDR1 MNHNS and CDR2 SASEGT. Germline trimming cut 1 base from V and 0 bases from J; bases unmatched to any gene: 8. The length of the CDR3 is 18 residues. The CDR3 sequence: CASSEGWDRLPTNEKLFF. CDR3 coding DNA: TGTGCCAGCAGTGAAGGATGGGACAGATTACCAACTAATGAAAAACTGTTTTTT.

The chain combines TRBV11-2 with TRBJ1-4; D gene uncertain. Trimming stripped 5 bases from V and 8 bases from J, with 9 bases between. Germline V CDR1 and CDR2: SGHAT, FQNNGV. The CDR3 is made up of 12 amino acids. The CDR3 bases are TGTGCCAGCAGCCCAGGCCTGGAAAAACTGTTTTTT. It yields the protein CASSPGLEKLFF.

This sequence joins TRBV13 and TRBJ1-2; 9 nucleotides align to TRBD1. Per the germline V gene, CDR1 is PRHDT and CDR2 is FYEKMQ (reference sequence). This CDR3 contains 18 residues. After removal of 0 bases from V and 1 base from J, the junction contained 9 bases not matched to a gene. The CDR3 nucleotides are TGTGCCAGCAGCTTAGGCCCCCCGACAGGGGGGCATAACTATGGCTACACCTTC. Its translation: CASSLGPPTGGHNYGYTF.

The rearrangement uses TRBV9 and TRBJ1-4, with 12 bases lining up with TRBD1. The V gene end was trimmed by 3 bases and the J gene end by 7 bases; junction bases not matched to a gene: 4. The CDR3 runs to 15 residues. The germline CDR1 and CDR2 sequences are SGDLS and YYNGEE. The CDR3 DNA follows: TGTGCCAGCAGCGCCGGGACAGGGGGCTTTGAAAAACTGTTTTTT. Its translation: CASSAGTGGFEKLFF. The full variable domain, rest sourced from reference TRBV9 and TRBJ1-4, is DSGVTQTPKHLITATGQRVTLRCSPRSGDLSVYWYQQSLDQGLQFLIQYYNGEERAKGNILERFSAQQFPDLHSELNLSSLELGDSALYFCASSAGTGGFEKLFFGSGTQLSVL.

The chain has TRBV11-2 and TRBJ1-1; the match to TRBD1 covers 9 bases. Germline trimming cut 6 bases from V and 3 bases from J; bases unmatched to any gene: 5. This CDR3 is 14 amino acids long. The germline V gene has CDR1 SGHAT and CDR2 FQNNGV. CDR3 nucleotide sequence: TGTGCCAGCAGTCGGGACAGGGTAGACACTGAAGCTTTCTTT. It codes for CASSRDRVDTEAFF. The full variable domain, in which reference TRBV11-2 and TRBJ1-1 provide the parts outside the CDR3, is EAGVAQSPRYKIIEKRQSVAFWCNPISGHATLYWYQQILGQGPKLLIQFQNNGVVDDSQLPKDRFSAERLKGVDSTLKIQPAKLEDSAVYLCASSRDRVDTEAFFGQGTRLTVV.

The gene calls are TRBV19 and TRBJ2-1; 12 nucleotides agree with TRBD2. J lost 6 bases, V lost 2 bases, and 2 bases had no gene match. The CDR3 has 15 amino acids. The V gene's germline CDR1 is LNHDA and CDR2 SQIVND (reference sequence). For the CDR3, the DNA is TGTGCCAGTAGTATACTAGCGGGGGGGAGCAATGAGCAGTTCTTC. It specifies CASSILAGGSNEQFF.

The CDR3 loop reads CASSERRLNEKLFF. CDR3 coding DNA: TGTGCCAGCAGTGAACGCCGGTTAAATGAAAAACTGTTTTTT. This chain links TRBV2 with TRBJ1-4; D not certain. The length of the CDR3 is 14 residues. Between the trimmed V and J ends, which lost 2 bases and 5 bases, there was a span of 9 bases. Per the germline V gene, CDR1 is SNHLY and CDR2 is FYNNEI.

The sample holds a few counts of this clone. A read error is the likely source, as a far larger clone sits one nucleotide away. The same CDR3 also results from other DNA sequences found in this sample. The V call is TRBV5-8, the J call TRBJ1-1, with a tentative D call TRBD1 (5 bases). The CDR3 consists of 12 residues. V dropped 2 bases and J dropped 5 bases, with 7 bases sitting between them. Germline CDR1 reads SGHTS; CDR2 reads YDEGEE. The DNA of the CDR3 is TGTGCCAGCAGCTTAAGGGGAACTGAAGCTTTCTTT. Protein sequence: CASSLRGTEAFF. The entire variable domain, with the rest obtained from reference TRBV5-8 and TRBJ1-1, is as follows: EAGVTQSPTHLIKTRGQQATLRCSPISGHTSVYWYQQALGLGLQFLLWYDEGEERNRGNFPPRFSGRQFPNYSSELNVNALELEDSALYLCASSLRGTEAFFGQGTRLTVV.

Regarding this clone: Relative to the germline gene, one junction end is altered; a read error may explain this. The chain carries TRBV15 and TRBJ2-5; D ambiguous. The CDR3 runs to 12 residues. CDR1 is LNHNV, CDR2 YYDKDF, per germline (reference sequence). CDR3 coding DNA: TGTGCCACCAGCAGGTCTCAAGAGGCCCAGTACTTC. Translated, it gives CATSRSQEAQYF.

This clone was recorded once. The rearrangement uses TRBV6-5 and TRBJ1-2; TRBD1 agrees at 8 bases. V lost 5 bases to trimming and J lost 4 bases; unmatched junction nucleotides: 6. The CDR3 runs to 14 residues. Germline CDR1 MNHEY, CDR2 SVGAGI. The CDR3 coding sequence is TGTGCCAGCAGTGAAGTGGGACAGGTCTATGGCTACACCTTC. It encodes CASSEVGQVYGYTF.

This chain uses TRBV2 with TRBJ2-1, with 10 positions matching TRBD2. The J segment lost 8 bases and the V segment lost 7 bases, leaving 8 bases of the junction unmatched. The CDR3 runs to 14 residues. CDR1 is SNHLY and CDR2 is FYNNEI in the germline V gene. The chain's CDR3 is CASTGLAVKDEQFF. CDR3 nucleotides: TGTGCCAGCACCGGACTAGCGGTCAAGGATGAGCAGTTCTTC.

This sequence joins TRBV7-7 and TRBJ2-2, with 7 bases lining up with TRBD1. There are 15 residues in the CDR3. Germline assignment: CDR1 SSHAT and CDR2 FNYEAQ (reference sequence). With 3 bases clipped from V and 5 bases from J, the junction kept 6 bases outside the gene matches. The CDR3 DNA reads TGTGCCAGCAGCTTCGACAGGGCGGGTACCGGGGAGCTGTTTTTT. Its translation is CASSFDRAGTGELFF.

This clone came up a few times. The genes are TRBV12-5 and TRBJ2-2; D gene unclear. Germline loops: CDR1 LGHNT, CDR2 FRNRAP. V was shortened by 2 bases and J by 0 bases, with 4 bases between the two germline ends. This CDR3 spans 14 amino acids. The CDR3 DNA sequence: TGTGCTAGTGGTTTGTCGGCGAACACCGGGGAGCTGTTTTTT. Protein: CASGLSANTGELFF. Variable domain in full (rest from reference TRBV12-5 and TRBJ2-2): DARVTQTPRHKVTEMGQEVTMRCQPILGHNTVFWYRQTMMQGLELLAYFRNRAPLDDSGMPKDRFSAEMPDATLATLKIQPSEPRDSAVYFCASGLSANTGELFFGEGSRLTVL.

The chain combines TRBV4-1 with TRBJ2-1; TRBD2 agrees at 11 bases. This CDR3 contains 17 residues. The V gene's germline CDR1 is MGHRA and CDR2 YSYEKL. With V trimmed by 3 bases and J by 8 bases, 12 bases remained unmatched. CDR3 nucleotide sequence: TGCGCCAGCAGCCAGATACTAGCGGGGGCCTGGTCGGATGAGCAGTTCTTC. This gives the protein CASSQILAGAWSDEQFF.

This clone was detected only a few times. The gene calls are TRBV11-2 and TRBJ1-2; D is uncertain. Trimming took 0 bases from V and 2 from J, leaving 4 bases between them. Germline values: CDR1 SGHAT, CDR2 FQNNGV. The CDR3 runs to 13 residues. The CDR3 sequence: CASSLDRNYGYTF. The CDR3 DNA sequence: TGTGCCAGCAGCTTAGACAGAAACTATGGCTACACCTTC.

Comments on this clone: At one of its ends the junction is not consistent with the germline gene, which may arise from a read error. The chain couples TRBV7-9 to TRBJ1-1; the D is unclear. Germline V gene lookup returns CDR1 SEHNR and CDR2 FQNEAQ (reference sequence). CDR3 length: 12 residues. CDR3 region: CSSSFWNTEAFF. CDR3 nucleotides: TGTTCCAGCAGTTTCTGGAACACTGAAGCTTTCTTT.

This clone has only one observation. Other nucleotide sequences in the sample specify the same CDR3. V and J are TRBV6-5 and TRBJ1-6; 9 bases fit TRBD1. CDR3 length equals 15 residues. CDR1 is MNHEY, CDR2 SVGAGI, per germline. Trimming took 6 bases from V and 4 from J; bases not matched to a gene: 4. CDR3 nucleotides: TGTGCCAGCAGGGGACAGGGAAAATATAATTCACCCCTCCACTTT. It encodes CASRGQGKYNSPLHF.

The V gene is TRBV6-1, the J gene TRBJ1-5; D might be TRBD1 (6 bases). The V end was cut by 7 bases, the J end by 6 bases, with 16 bases between. The CDR3 runs 14 residues. Germline loops: CDR1 MNHNS, CDR2 SASEGT. The CDR3 reads CASTGQSLAQPQHF. Written as DNA, the CDR3 is TGTGCCAGCACGGGACAAAGTCTTGCTCAGCCCCAGCATTTT.

The rearrangement links TRBV23-1 to TRBJ1-1, with D hard to call. TRBV23-1 is assigned to the ORF class and has an uncertain function. The length of the CDR3 is 13 residues. V was cut by 6 bases and J by 1 base, with 9 bases left in between. CDR3 DNA sequence: TGCGCCAGCAGACGCAAGAGGAACACTGAAGCTTTCTTT. Translated: CASRRKRNTEAFF.

The chain couples TRBV6-1 to TRBJ2-4, with no clear D. This CDR3 has 15 residues. Trimming cost V 8 bases and J 1 base, with 15 bases left between them. Germline V lookup: CDR1 MNHNS, CDR2 SASEGT. CDR3: CASLPTRAAKNIQYF. CDR3 nucleotide sequence: TGTGCCAGCCTTCCTACACGAGCGGCCAAAAACATTCAGTACTTC.